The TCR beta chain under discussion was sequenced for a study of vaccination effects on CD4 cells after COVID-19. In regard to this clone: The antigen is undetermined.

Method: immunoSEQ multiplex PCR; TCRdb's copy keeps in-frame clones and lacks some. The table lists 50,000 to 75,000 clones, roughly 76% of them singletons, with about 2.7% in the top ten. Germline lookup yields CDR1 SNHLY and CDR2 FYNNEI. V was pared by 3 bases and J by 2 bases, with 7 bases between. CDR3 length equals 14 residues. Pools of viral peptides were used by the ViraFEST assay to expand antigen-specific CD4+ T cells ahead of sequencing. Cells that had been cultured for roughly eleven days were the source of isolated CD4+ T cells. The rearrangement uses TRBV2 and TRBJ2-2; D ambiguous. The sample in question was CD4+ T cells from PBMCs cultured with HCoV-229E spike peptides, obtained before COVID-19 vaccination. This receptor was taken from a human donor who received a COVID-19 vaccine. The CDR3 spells CASSDRQNTGELFF. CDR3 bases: TGTGCCAGCAGTGACAGGCAAAACACCGGGGAGCTGTTTTTT.